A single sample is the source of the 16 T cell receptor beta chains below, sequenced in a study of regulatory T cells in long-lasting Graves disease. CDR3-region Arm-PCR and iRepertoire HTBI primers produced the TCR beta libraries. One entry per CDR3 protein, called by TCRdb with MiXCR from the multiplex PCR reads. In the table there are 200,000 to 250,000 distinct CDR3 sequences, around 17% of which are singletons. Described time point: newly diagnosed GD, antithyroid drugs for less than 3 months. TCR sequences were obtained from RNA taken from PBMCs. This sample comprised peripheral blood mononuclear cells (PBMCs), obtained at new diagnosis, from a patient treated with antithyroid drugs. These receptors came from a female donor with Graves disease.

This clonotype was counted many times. The CDR3 nucleotides read TGTGCCAGCTCGCTTCGGGAACAGACCGTGTTTTTT. Amino acids: CASSLREQTVFF. The rearrangement links TRBV18 to TRBJ1-4; D gene unclear. Trimming pared 6 bases from V and 15 bases from J, leaving 17 bases between. Germline V gene sequence: CDR1 KGHSH, CDR2 LQKENI. The CDR3 totals 12 residues.

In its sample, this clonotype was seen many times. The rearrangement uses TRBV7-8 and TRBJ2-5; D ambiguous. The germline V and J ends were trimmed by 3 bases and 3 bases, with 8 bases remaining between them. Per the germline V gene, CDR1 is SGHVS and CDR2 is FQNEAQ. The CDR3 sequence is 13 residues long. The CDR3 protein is CASSFRLEETQYF. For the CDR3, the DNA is TGTGCCAGCAGCTTCCGACTTGAAGAGACCCAGTACTTC.

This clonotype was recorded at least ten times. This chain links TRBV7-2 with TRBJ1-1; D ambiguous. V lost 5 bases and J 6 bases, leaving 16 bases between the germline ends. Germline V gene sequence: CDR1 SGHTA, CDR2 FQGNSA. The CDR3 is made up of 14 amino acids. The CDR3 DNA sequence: TGTGCCAGCAGCGCGTCGGGGATTGTCCCTGAAGCTTTCTTT. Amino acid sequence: CASSASGIVPEAFF.

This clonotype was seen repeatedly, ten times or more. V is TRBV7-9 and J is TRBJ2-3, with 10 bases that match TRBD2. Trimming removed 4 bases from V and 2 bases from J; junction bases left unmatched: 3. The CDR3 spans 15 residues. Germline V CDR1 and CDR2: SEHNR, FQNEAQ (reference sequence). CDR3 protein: CASSSTSGNTDTQYF. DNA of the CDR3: TGTGCCAGCAGCTCAACTAGCGGGAACACAGATACGCAGTATTTT.

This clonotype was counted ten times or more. CDR3 sequence reads: CAISERDRAYEQYF. As DNA, the CDR3 is TGTGCCATCAGTGAGCGGGACAGGGCCTACGAGCAGTACTTC. The gene calls are TRBV10-3 and TRBJ2-7; 9 bases agree with TRBD1. Germline CDR1 ENHRY, CDR2 SYGVKD. Trimming removed 2 bases from V and 2 bases from J; junction bases left unmatched: 1. This CDR3 has 14 residues.

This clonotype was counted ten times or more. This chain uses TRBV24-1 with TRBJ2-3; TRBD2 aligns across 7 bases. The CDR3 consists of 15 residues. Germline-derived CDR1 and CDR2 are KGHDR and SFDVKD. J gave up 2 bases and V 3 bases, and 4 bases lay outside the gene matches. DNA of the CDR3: TGTGCCACCAGTGATGCGGGACTAAACACAGATACGCAGTATTTT. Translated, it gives CATSDAGLNTDTQYF.

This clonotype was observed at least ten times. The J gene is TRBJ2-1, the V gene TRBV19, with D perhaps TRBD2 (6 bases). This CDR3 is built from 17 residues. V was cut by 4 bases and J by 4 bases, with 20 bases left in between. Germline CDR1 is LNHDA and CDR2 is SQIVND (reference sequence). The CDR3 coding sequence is TGTGCCAGTAGTAAGGGACTGACGAGGGGTCCATACAATGAGCAGTTCTTC. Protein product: CASSKGLTRGPYNEQFF.

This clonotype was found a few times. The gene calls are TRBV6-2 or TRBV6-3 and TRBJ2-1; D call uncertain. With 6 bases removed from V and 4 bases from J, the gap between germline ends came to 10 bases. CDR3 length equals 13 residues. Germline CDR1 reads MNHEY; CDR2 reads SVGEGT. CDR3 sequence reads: CASSRNSYNEQFF. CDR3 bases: TGTGCCAGCAGCCGCAATTCATACAATGAGCAGTTCTTC.

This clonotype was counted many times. Here the CDR3 DNA reads TGCAGCGTTCGATTATCCACAAGGTGGGATGAGCAGTTCTTC. Translating gives CSVRLSTRWDEQFF. The chain links TRBV29-1 to TRBJ2-1, with no clear D. V lost 5 bases to trimming and J lost 8 bases, with 19 bases between them. This CDR3 region has 14 residues. In germline, CDR1 is SQVTM, CDR2 ANQGSEA.

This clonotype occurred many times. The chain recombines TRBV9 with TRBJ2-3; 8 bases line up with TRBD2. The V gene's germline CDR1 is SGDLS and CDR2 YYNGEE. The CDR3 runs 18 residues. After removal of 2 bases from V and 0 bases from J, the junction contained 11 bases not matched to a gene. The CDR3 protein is CASSVQAGTRISTDTQYF. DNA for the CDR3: TGTGCCAGCAGCGTGCAAGCCGGGACTAGAATTAGCACAGATACGCAGTATTTT.

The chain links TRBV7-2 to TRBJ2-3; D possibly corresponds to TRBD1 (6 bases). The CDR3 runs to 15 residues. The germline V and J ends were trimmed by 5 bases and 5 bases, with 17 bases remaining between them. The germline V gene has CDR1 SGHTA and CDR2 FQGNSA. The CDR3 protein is CASSETGFAGDTQYF. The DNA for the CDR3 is TGTGCCAGCAGCGAAACAGGGTTTGCGGGAGATACGCAGTATTTT.

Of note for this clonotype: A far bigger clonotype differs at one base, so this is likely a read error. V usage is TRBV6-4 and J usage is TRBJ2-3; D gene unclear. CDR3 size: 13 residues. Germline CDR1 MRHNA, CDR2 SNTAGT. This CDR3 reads CTSSLGRTDTQYF. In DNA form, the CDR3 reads TGTACCAGCAGTCTAGGCCGCACAGATACGCAGTATTTT.

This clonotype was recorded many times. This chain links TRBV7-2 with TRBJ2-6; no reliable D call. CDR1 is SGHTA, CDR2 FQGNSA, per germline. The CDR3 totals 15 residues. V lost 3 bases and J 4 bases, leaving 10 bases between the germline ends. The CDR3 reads CASSFFYAGANVLTF. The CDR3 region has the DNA TGTGCCAGCAGCTTCTTCTATGCAGGGGCCAACGTCCTGACTTTC.

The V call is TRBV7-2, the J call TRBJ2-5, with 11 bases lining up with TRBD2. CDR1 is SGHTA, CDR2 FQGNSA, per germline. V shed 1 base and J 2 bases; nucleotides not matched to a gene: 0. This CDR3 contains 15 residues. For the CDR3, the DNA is TGTGCCAGCAGCTTAGGGACTAGCGGGCAAGAGACCCAGTACTTC. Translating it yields CASSLGTSGQETQYF.

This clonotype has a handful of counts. CDR3: CASSQTSGQGRNEQYF. The CDR3 DNA reads as TGTGCCAGCTCACAAACGTCGGGACAGGGTCGAAACGAGCAGTACTTC. V and J are TRBV18 and TRBJ2-7; TRBD1 matches 9 bases. The CDR3 spans 16 residues. Unmatched junction bases numbered 12, after V lost 4 bases and J lost 5 bases. Looked up from germline, CDR1 is KGHSH and CDR2 is LQKENI.

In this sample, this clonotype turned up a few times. The CDR3 protein is CASSEGLAESGNEQFF. Written as DNA, the CDR3 is TGTGCCAGCAGCGAGGGACTAGCGGAGTCCGGGAATGAGCAGTTCTTC. V and J are TRBV7-9 and TRBJ2-1; 11 bases align to TRBD2. In germline, CDR1 is SEHNR, CDR2 FQNEAQ (reference sequence). Losses at the gene ends were 5 bases for V and 7 bases for J; bases not matched to a gene: 10. CDR3 size: 16 residues.